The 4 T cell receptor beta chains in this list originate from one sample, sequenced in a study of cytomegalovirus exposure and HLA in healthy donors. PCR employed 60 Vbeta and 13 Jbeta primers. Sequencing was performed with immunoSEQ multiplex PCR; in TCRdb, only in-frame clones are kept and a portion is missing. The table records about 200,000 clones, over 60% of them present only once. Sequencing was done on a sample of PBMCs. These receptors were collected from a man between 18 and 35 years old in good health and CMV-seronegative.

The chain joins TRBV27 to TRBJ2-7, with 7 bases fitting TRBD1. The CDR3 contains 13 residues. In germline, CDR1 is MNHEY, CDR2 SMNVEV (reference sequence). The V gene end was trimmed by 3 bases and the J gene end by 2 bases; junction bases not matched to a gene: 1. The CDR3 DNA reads TGTGCCAGCAGTTTTGGGACAGCCTACGAGCAGTACTTC. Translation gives CASSFGTAYEQYF.

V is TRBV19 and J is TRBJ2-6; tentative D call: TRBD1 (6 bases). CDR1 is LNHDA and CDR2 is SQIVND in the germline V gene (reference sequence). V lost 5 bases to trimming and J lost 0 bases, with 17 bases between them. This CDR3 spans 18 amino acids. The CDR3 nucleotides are TGTGCCAGTAGTCGCCAGGGGCAAGTTTCCTCTGGGGCCAACGTCCTGACTTTC. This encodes CASSRQGQVSSGANVLTF. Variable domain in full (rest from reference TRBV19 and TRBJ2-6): DGGITQSPKYLFRKEGQNVTLSCEQNLNHDAMYWYRQDPGQGLRLIYYSQIVNDFQKGDIAEGYSVSREKKESFPLTVTSAQKNPTAFYLCASSRQGQVSSGANVLTFGAGSRLTVL.

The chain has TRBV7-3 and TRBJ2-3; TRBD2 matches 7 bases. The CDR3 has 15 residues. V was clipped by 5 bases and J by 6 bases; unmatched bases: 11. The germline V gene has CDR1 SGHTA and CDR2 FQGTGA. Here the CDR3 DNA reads TGTGCCAGCAGCCTAAGGGCTAGCGGCGTCGATACGCAGTATTTT. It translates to CASSLRASGVDTQYF.

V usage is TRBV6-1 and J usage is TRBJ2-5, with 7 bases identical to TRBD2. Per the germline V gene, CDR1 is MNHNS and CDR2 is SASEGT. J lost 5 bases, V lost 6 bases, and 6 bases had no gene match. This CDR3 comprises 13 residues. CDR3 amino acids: CASSLSGIETQYF. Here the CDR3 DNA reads TGTGCCAGCAGCTTAAGCGGGATTGAGACCCAGTACTTC.